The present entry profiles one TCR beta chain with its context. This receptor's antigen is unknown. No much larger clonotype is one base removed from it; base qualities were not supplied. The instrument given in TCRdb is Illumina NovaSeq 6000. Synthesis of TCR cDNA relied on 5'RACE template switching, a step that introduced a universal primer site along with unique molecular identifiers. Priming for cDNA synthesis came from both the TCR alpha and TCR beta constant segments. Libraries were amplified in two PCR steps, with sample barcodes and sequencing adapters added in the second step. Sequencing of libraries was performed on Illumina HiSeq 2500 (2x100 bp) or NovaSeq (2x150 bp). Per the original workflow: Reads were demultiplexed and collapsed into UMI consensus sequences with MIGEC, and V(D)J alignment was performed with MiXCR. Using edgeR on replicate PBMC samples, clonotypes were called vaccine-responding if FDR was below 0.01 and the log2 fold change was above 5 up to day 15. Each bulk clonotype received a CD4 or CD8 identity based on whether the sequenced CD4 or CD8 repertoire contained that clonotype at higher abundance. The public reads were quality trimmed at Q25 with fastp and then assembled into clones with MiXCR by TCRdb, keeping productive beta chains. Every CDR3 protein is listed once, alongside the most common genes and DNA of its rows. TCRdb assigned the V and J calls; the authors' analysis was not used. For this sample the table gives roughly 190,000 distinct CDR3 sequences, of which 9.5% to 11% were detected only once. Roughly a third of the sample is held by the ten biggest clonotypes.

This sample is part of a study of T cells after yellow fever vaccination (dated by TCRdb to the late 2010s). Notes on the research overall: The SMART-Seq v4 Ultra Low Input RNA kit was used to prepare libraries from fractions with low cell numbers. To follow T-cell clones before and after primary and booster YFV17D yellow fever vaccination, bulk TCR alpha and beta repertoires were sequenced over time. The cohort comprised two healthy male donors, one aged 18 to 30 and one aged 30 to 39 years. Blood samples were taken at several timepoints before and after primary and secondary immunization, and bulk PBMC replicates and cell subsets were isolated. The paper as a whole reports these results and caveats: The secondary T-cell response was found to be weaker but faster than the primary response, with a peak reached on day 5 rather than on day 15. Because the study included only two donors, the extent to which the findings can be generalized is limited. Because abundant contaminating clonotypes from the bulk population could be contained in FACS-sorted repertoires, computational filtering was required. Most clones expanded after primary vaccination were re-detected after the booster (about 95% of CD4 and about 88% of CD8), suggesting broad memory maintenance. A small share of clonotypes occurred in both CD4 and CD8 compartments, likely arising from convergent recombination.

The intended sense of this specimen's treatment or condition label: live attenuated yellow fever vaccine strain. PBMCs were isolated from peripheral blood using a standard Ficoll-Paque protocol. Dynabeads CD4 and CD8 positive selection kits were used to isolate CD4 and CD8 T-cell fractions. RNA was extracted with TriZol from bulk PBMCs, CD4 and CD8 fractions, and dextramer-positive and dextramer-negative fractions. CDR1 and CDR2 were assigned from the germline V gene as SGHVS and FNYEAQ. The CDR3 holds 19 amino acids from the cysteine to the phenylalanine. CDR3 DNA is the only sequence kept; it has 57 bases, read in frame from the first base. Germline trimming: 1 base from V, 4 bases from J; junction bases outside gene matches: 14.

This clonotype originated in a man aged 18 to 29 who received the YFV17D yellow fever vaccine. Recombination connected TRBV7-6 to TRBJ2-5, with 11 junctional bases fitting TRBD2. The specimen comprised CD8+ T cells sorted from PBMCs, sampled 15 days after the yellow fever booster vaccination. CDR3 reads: CASSLVPSVSGGAGETQYF. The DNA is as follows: TGTGCCAGCAGCTTAGTGCCAAGTGTTAGCGGGGGGGCCGGAGAGACCCAGTACTTC.